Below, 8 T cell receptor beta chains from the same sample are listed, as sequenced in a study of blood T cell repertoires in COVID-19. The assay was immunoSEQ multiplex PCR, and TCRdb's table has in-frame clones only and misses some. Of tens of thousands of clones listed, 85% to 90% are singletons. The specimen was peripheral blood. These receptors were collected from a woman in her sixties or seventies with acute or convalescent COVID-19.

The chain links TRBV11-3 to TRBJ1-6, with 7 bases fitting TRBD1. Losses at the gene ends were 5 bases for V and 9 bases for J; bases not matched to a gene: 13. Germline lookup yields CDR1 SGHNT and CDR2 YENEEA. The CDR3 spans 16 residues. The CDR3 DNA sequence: TGTGCCAGCAGCCCAAAGCGCGACAGGGCGGTTTCACCCCTCCACTTT. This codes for CASSPKRDRAVSPLHF. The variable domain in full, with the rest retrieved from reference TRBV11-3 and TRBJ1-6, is EAGVVQSPRYKIIEKKQPVAFWCNPISGHNTLYWYLQNLGQGPELLIRYENEEAVDDSQLPKDRFSAERLKGVDSTLKIQPAELGDSAVYLCASSPKRDRAVSPLHFGNGTRLTVT.

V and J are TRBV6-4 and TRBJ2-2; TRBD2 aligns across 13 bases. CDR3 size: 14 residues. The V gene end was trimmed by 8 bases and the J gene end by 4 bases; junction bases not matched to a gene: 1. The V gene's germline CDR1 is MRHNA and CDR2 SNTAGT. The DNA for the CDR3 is TGTGCCAGCCGACTAGCGGGGGGCACCGGGGAGCTGTTTTTT. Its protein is CASRLAGGTGELFF.

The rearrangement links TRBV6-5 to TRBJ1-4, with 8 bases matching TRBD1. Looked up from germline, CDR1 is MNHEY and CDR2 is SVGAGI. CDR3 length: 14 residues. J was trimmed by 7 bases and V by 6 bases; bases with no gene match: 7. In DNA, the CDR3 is TGTGCCAGCAGACAAGACAGGGGAAGTGAAAAACTGTTTTTT. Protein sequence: CASRQDRGSEKLFF.

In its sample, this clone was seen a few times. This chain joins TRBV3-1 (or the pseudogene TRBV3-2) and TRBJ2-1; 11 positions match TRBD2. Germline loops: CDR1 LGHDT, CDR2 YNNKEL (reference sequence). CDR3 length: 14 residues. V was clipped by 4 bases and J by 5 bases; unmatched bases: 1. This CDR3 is CASSRLAGHNEQFF. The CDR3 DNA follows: TGTGCCAGCAGCCGACTAGCGGGGCACAATGAGCAGTTCTTC.

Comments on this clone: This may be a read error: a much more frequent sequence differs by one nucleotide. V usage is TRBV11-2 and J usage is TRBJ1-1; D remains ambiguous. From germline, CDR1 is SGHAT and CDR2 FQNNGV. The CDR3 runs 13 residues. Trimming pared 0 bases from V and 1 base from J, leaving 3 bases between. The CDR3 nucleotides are TGTGCCAGCAGCTTAGACAGGAACACTGAAGCTTTCTTT. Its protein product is CASSLDRNTEAFF.

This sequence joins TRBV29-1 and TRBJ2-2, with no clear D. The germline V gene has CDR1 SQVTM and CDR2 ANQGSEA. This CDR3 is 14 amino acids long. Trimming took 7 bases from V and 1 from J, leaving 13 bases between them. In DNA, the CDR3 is TGCAGCGCCCAGCCTGGGCGGAACACCGGGGAGCTGTTTTTT. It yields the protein CSAQPGRNTGELFF.

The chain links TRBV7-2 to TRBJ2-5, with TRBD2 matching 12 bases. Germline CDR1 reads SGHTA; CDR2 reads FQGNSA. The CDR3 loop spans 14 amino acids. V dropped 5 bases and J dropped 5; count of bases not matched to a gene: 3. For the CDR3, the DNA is TGTGCCAGCAGCACAGGACTAGCGGGGGAGACCCAGTACTTC. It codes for CASSTGLAGETQYF.

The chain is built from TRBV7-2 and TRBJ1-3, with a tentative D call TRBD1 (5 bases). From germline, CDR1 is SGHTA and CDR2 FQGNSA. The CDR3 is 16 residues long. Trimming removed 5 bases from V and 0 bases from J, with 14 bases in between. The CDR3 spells CASSPGEGNSGNTIYF. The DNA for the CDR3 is TGTGCCAGCAGCCCGGGGGAGGGAAACTCTGGAAACACCATATATTTT.